This T cell receptor (beta chain) emerged from a study of OX40 agonist ivuxolimab in advanced cancers. Method: immunoSEQ multiplex PCR; TCRdb's copy keeps in-frame clones and lacks some. The data contain tens of thousands of clones, approximately 80% of them singletons. This CDR3 has 14 residues. Germline CDR1 SGHRS, CDR2 YFSETQ. Study-wide results and limits: What antigens the expanded peripheral T cells recognized was never established.

A word on this clone: Antigen specificity is unknown. The junction does not match germline at one end; this may be a read error.

This chain uses TRBV5-1 with TRBJ1-1, with a tentative D call TRBD1 (6 bases). The origin of this receptor is an adult with an advanced solid tumor such as melanoma, head and neck, liver or kidney cancer. The specimen comprised CD4+ or CD8+ T cells sorted from blood, sampled in a trial of the OX40 agonist ivuxolimab. The CDR3: CASSLAGANSEAFF. The DNA of the CDR3 is TGCGCCAGCAGCTTAGCAGGGGCCAACAGTGAAGCTTTCTTT.